This entry describes one T cell receptor (beta chain). This clone was counted a single time. Its antigen has not been determined. No much larger clone exists at a distance of one base, and base qualities are not known. Trimmed from V: 0 bases; trimmed from J: 4 bases; junction bases lacking a gene match: 2. Its CDR3 holds 14 amino acids, cysteine through phenylalanine. The CDR3 DNA has 42 bases and is translated from base 1. The germline V gene yields MGHRA for CDR1 and YSYEKL for CDR2. TCRbeta CDR3 regions were amplified from genomic DNA by means of the immunoSEQ Assay, a bias-controlled multiplex PCR. The study's processing was this. Within the assay, amplification of reference gene primers was used to estimate how many nucleated cells each sample contained. To quantify the absolute abundance of each unique TCRbeta CDR3 rearrangement, sequence reads were collapsed and filtered. For each sample, productive Simpson clonality was calculated as the square root of Simpson's diversity index across productive rearrangements. Sourced from immuneACCESS, this table was stored by TCRdb with only in-frame sequences that have V and J called. A share of the clones is absent; for the studies checked, an unresolved V gene accounts for under half, and the remainder has no known explanation. V and J calls and clone size are those listed in that table; D and trimming were worked out from the DNA. This sample is represented by more than 80,000 clones; more than 75% of them were singletons. About 8% of the sample goes to the ten largest clones.

The collaborating institutions used their own protocols to collect whole blood in K2EDTA tubes. For TCRbeta analysis, collaborators shipped samples as frozen whole blood, isolated PBMCs, or DNA extracted from either of those sample types. The data originate from a study of blood T cell repertoires in COVID-19 (dated by TCRdb to about 2020). Regarding the complete study: Collaborator samples came from the United States, Italy and Spain and covered acute and convalescent phases of COVID-19. The samples were drawn from two sources: the first 160 participants of the ongoing ImmuneRACE study, and 950 to 1,500 subjects contributed by 6 global collaborators. The material from the prospective study consisted of cDNA or gDNA derived from T cells, B-cell-depleted T cells, or PBMCs. HLA class I and class II types, where available, came from metadata supplied by the sample provider rather than from assay-based typing. Deeply sampled blood TCRbeta repertoires from subjects exposed to, actively infected with, or recovered from COVID-19 were included in the dataset. The sample metadata nearly always contained a de-identified subject ID, COVID-19 status, age in years and sex. A freely available public database, intended as a resource for researchers studying the immune response to SARS-CoV-2, is where the repertoires were released. The paper as a whole reports these results and caveats: The amount of clinical and demographic metadata varied by source and participant and was provided uncurated.

In this chain, TRBV4-1 is recombined with TRBJ1-2; TRBD1 fits 7 bases in the junction. This TCR was sampled from a man in his forties or fifties with active COVID-19. Sequencing was done on a sample of peripheral blood. The nucleotide sequence is TGCGCCAGCAGCCAAGAGGGGACAGTCTATGGCTACACCTTC. The encoded protein is CASSQEGTVYGYTF.